Shown below are 2 T cell receptor beta chains from a single sample sequenced in a study of CD4+ T cells in melanoma. Method: immunoSEQ multiplex PCR; TCRdb's copy keeps in-frame clones and lacks some. In the table there are roughly 110,000 clones, 92% of which are singletons. Sequenced sample: peripheral blood. The source of these receptors is a human donor with melanoma.

J is TRBJ2-1 and V is TRBV11-2; 9 bases align to TRBD2. Germline trimming cut 1 base from V and 8 bases from J; bases unmatched to any gene: 9. The CDR3 has 16 amino acids. CDR1 and CDR2 from the germline V gene are SGHAT and FQNNGV. CDR3 DNA: TGTGCCAGCAGCTTAGTAGCTAGCGGGATTCCGGATGAGCAGTTCTTC. It specifies CASSLVASGIPDEQFF.

The chain couples TRBV11-2 to TRBJ1-1; D ambiguous. V lost 2 bases and J lost 1, with 8 bases in between. Per the germline V gene, CDR1 is SGHAT and CDR2 is FQNNGV. The CDR3 consists of 14 residues. This CDR3 reads CASSLRTTNTEAFF. CDR3 in DNA: TGTGCCAGCAGCTTAAGGACCACGAACACTGAAGCTTTCTTT.